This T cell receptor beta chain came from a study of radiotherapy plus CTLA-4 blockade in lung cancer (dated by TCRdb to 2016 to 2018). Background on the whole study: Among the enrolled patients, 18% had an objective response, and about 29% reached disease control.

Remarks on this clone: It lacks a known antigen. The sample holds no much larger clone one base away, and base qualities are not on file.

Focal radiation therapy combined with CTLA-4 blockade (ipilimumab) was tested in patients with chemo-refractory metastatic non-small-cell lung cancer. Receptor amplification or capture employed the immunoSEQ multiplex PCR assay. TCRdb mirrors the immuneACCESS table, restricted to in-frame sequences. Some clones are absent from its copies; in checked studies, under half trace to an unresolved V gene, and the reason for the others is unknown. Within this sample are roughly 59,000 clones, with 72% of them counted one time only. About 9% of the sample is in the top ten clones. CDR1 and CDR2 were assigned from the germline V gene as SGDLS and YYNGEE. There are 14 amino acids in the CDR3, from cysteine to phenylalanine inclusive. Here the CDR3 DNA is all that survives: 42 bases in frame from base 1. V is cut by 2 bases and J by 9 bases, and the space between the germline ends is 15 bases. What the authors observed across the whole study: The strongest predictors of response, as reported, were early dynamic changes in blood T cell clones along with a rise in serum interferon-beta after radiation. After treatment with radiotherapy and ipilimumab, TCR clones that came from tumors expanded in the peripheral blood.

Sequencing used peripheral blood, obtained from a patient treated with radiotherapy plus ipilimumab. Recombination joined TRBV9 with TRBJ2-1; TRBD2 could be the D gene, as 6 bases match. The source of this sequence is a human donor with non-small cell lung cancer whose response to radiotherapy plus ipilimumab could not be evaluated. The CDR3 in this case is CASSVVSGWGEQFF. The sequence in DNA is TGTGCCAGCAGCGTGGTGAGCGGGTGGGGTGAGCAGTTCTTC.